The source of this T cell receptor beta chain is a study of cytomegalovirus exposure and HLA in healthy donors. Study-wide findings and caveats: Most TCR sequences were rare, but some public TCRs occurred in many donors. Later analysis associated a missense DCLRE1C variant with TCR beta V- and J-gene trimming. Earlier findings revealed that most TCR beta V segments proved productive either about 87% or about 30% of the time. It was confirmed in vitro that a few of the CMV-associated chains were specific for CMV antigens.

PCR primers comprised 60 Vbeta and 13 Jbeta primers. TCRdb's copy holds only in-frame clones and misses some; the assay was immunoSEQ multiplex PCR. This table holds about 200,000 clones, roughly 73% found once. Per the germline V gene, CDR1 is MGHRA and CDR2 is YSYEKL. The V and J ends lost 0 bases and 2 bases respectively, with 10 bases between them. The CDR3 is 15 residues long. Points on this clone: The antigen remains unidentified.

This clonotype was sampled from a woman aged 30 to 39 in good health and CMV-seronegative. The chain has TRBV4-1 and TRBJ1-2, with D uncertain. The sample consisted of PBMCs. The CDR3 spells CASSQDPGLNYGYTF. In DNA, the CDR3 is TGCGCCAGCAGCCAAGACCCCGGACTAAACTATGGCTACACCTTC.